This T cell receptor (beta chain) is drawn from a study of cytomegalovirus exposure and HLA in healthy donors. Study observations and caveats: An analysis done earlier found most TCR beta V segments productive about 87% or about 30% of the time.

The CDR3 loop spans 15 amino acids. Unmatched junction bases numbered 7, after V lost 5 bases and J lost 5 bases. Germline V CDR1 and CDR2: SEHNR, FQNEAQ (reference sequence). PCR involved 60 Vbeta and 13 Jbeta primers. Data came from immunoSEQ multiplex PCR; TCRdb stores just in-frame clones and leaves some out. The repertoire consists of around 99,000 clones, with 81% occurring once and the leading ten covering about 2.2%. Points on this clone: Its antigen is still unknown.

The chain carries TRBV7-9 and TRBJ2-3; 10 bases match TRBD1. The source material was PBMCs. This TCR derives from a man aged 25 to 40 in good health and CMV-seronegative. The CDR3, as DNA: TGTGCCAGCAGCCGGGGGGGACAGGGGATAGATACGCAGTATTTT. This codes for CASSRGGQGIDTQYF.